Each of the 19 T cell receptor beta chains below was sequenced from the same sample in a study of monozygotic twins with inflammatory bowel disease (dated by TCRdb to the late 2010s). To prepare the library, 5' RACE was applied. Sequencing was performed on an Illumina HiSeq 2500. Through TCRdb reprocessing, the reads give one entry per CDR3 protein sequence; DNA is omitted. The sample's table lists a count of 200,000 to 250,000 distinct CDR3 sequences. Roughly 1.7% of the sample rests with the top ten. Sample: blood. These receptors all stem from a human donor with ulcerative colitis or Crohn's disease, or a healthy co-twin of an affected twin (not recorded which).

The chain couples TRBV11-3 to TRBJ2-7. CDR3 size: 13 residues. Per germline, CDR1 SGHNT and CDR2 YENEEA. This chain's CDR3 is CASSFSDGYEQYF.

The V call is TRBV7-2, the J call TRBJ1-3. The germline CDR1 and CDR2 sequences are SGHTA and FQGNSA. The CDR3 sequence is 14 residues long. CDR3 in amino acids: CASSSDVFWGTIYF.

The chain couples TRBV10-3 to TRBJ2-2. The CDR3 has 15 amino acids. Germline CDR1 is ENHRY and CDR2 is SYGVKD. The CDR3 loop is CAISPLGAPTGELFF.

The chain links TRBV12-3 or TRBV12-4 to TRBJ2-1; TCRdb indicates TRBD1, and absent DNA this call remains unverified. This CDR3 contains 16 residues. The CDR3: CASTSQGFSSYNEQFF.

The gene calls are TRBV25-1 and TRBJ2-1; TCRdb names TRBD2, which stays unverified in the absence of DNA. This CDR3 region has 13 residues. The germline V gene has CDR1 MGHDK and CDR2 SYGVNS. CDR3 region: CASRDRRVDEQFF.

The V gene is TRBV5-4, the J gene TRBJ2-3. CDR1 and CDR2 from the germline V gene are SGHNT and YYREEE (reference sequence). The CDR3 is 13 residues long. This chain's CDR3 is CASSLFKMDTQYF.

The chain has TRBV7-6 and TRBJ2-4. The germline gives CDR1 SGHVS, CDR2 FNYEAQ. This CDR3 comprises 14 residues. The CDR3 loop reads CASSLGTAKNIQYF. Full variable domain (remainder filled in from reference TRBV7-6 and TRBJ2-4): GAGVSQSPRYKVTKRGQDVALRCDPISGHVSLYWYRQALGQGPEFLTYFNYEAQQDKSGLPNDRFSAERPEGSISTLTIQRTEQRDSAMYRCASSLGTAKNIQYFGAGTRLSVL.

The V and J genes are TRBV27 and TRBJ1-5; TCRdb returns TRBD1, unconfirmable since there is no DNA. CDR1 is MNHEY, CDR2 SMNVEV, per germline (reference sequence). The CDR3 loop spans 13 amino acids. The CDR3 sequence: CASSLGGKQPQHF.

The rearrangement links TRBV4-1 to TRBJ2-7; TCRdb selects TRBD2, and the lack of DNA leaves this call unchecked. The CDR3 is made up of 17 amino acids. In germline, CDR1 is MGHRA, CDR2 YSYEKL. The CDR3 loop is CASSQDNRGTLAYEQYF.

The chain recombines TRBV7-9 with TRBJ1-1; TCRdb names TRBD1, which stays unverified in the absence of DNA. Germline CDR1 SEHNR, CDR2 FQNEAQ (reference sequence). This CDR3 region has 16 residues. This CDR3 is CASSFPAGTLNTEAFF.

The chain has TRBV7-2 and TRBJ1-1. This CDR3 comprises 13 residues. Germline values: CDR1 SGHTA, CDR2 FQGNSA. CDR3: CASSVKMNTEAFF.

The gene calls are TRBV2 and TRBJ2-1. Germline lookup yields CDR1 SNHLY and CDR2 FYNNEI. The CDR3 runs 12 residues. The CDR3 here is CASQDFQNEQFF.

The chain is built from TRBV27 and TRBJ1-5. CDR3 length: 15 residues. Germline V gives CDR1 MNHEY, CDR2 SMNVEV (reference sequence). This CDR3 reads CASSLASGRNQPQHF.

The chain employs TRBV12-3 or TRBV12-4 and TRBJ1-2; TCRdb picks TRBD1, but there is no DNA to check that call. The CDR3 is 14 residues long. This CDR3 is CASSSSAGDYGYTF.

The chain uses TRBV23-1 and TRBJ2-1; TCRdb reports TRBD2, a call that lacks DNA to check it against. TRBV23-1 is classed as an ORF, of uncertain function. The length of the CDR3 is 18 residues. The CDR3 loop reads CASSQERSVEGYAYEQFF.

CDR3 in amino acids: CASRFTATLSYNEQFF. V gene TRBV5-1 combines with J gene TRBJ2-1. The CDR3 has 16 amino acids. Germline CDR1 is SGHRS and CDR2 is YFSETQ.

The chain recombines TRBV14 with TRBJ2-7; TCRdb outputs TRBD2, but without DNA this stays unchecked. This CDR3 region has 15 residues. Germline V gives CDR1 SGHDN, CDR2 FVKESK. CDR3 loop: CASSPLEALSHEQYF.

This chain connects TRBV2 to TRBJ1-5; TCRdb calls TRBD1, which cannot be checked without DNA. Germline CDR1 reads SNHLY; CDR2 reads FYNNEI. The length of the CDR3 is 16 residues. The CDR3 region is CASNRQGPGLNQPQHF.

CDR3 sequence reads: CASSPPGQGVFEQFF. This chain joins TRBV5-4 and TRBJ2-1; checking the TCRdb D call of TRBD1 is not possible without DNA. The CDR3 has 15 amino acids. Germline V lookup: CDR1 SGHNT, CDR2 YYREEE (reference sequence).